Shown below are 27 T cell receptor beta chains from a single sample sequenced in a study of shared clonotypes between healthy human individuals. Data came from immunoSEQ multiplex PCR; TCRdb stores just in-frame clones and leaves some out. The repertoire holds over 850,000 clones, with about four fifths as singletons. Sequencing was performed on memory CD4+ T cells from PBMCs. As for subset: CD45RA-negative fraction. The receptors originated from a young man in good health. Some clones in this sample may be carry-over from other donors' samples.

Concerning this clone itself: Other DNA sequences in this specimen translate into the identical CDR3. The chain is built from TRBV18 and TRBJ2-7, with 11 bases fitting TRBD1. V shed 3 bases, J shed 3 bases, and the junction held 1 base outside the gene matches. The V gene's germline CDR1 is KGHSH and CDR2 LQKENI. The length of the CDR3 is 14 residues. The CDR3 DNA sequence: TGTGCCAGCTCACCCGGGACAGGGGGCTACGAGCAGTACTTC. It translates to CASSPGTGGYEQYF.

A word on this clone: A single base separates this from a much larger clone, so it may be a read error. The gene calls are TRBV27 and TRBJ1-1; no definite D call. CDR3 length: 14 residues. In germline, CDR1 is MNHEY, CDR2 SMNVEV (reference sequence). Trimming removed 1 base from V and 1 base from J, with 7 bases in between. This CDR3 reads CASSLFQENTEAFF. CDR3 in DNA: TGTGCCAGCAGTTTATTTCAGGAGAACACTGAAGCTTTCTTT.

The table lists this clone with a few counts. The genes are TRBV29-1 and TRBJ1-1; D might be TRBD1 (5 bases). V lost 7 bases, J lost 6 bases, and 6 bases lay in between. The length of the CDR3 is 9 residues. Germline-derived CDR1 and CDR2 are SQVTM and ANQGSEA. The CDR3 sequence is CSGGAEAFF. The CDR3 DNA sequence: TGCAGCGGGGGGGCTGAAGCTTTCTTT. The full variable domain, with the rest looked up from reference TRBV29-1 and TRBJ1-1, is SAVISQKPSRDICQRGTSLTIQCQVDSQVTMMFWYRQQPGQSLTLIATANQGSEATYESGFVIDKFPISRPNLTFSTLTVSNMSPEDSSIYLCSGGAEAFFGQGTRLTVV.

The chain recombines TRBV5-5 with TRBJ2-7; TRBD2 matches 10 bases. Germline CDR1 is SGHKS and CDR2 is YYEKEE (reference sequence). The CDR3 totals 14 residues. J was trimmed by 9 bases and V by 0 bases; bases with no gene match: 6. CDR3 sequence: CASSLASGSVGQYF. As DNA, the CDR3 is TGTGCCAGCAGCTTGGCTAGCGGGAGCGTCGGGCAGTACTTC. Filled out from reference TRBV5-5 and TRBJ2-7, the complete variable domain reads DAGVTQSPTHLIKTRGQQVTLRCSPISGHKSVSWYQQVLGQGPQFIFQYYEKEERGRGNFPDRFSARQFPNYSSELNVNALLLGDSALYLCASSLASGSVGQYFGPGTRLTVT.

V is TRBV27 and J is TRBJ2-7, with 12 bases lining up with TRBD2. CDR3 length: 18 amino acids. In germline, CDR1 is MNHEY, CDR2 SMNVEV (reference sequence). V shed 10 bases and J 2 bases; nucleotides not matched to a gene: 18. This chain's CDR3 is CAIPIRETSGRLPYEQYF. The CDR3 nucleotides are TGTGCCATTCCGATACGGGAGACTAGCGGGAGATTACCCTACGAGCAGTACTTC.

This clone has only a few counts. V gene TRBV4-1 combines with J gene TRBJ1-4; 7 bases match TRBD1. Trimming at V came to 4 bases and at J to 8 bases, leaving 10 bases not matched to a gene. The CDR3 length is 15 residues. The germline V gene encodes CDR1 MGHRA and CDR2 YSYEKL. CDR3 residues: CASSLLWQGEEKLFF. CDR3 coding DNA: TGCGCCAGCAGCCTACTTTGGCAGGGGGAAGAAAAACTGTTTTTT.

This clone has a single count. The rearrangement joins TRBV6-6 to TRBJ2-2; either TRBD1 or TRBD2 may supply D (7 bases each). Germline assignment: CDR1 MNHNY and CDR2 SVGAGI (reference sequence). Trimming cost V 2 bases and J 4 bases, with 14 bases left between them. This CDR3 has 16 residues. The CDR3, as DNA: TGTGCCAGCAGTTACGGCGGCAGGGGGGGCACCGGGGAGCTGTTTTTT. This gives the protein CASSYGGRGGTGELFF.

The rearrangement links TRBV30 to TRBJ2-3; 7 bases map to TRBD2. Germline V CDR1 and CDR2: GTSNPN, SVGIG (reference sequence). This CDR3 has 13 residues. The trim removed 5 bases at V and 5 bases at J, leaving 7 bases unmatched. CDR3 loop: CAWQRDTGDTQYF. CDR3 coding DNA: TGTGCCTGGCAGCGGGATACGGGAGATACGCAGTATTTT.

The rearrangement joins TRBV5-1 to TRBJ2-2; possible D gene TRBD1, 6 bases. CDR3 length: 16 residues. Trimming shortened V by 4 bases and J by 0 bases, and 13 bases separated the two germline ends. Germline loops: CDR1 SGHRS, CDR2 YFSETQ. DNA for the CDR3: TGCGCCAGCAGCCTCGGACAGCTGGCGAACACCGGGGAGCTGTTTTTT. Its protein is CASSLGQLANTGELFF.

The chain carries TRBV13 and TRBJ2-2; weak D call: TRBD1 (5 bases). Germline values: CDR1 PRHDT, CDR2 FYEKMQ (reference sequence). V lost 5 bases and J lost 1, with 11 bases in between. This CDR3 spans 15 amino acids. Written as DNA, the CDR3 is TGTGCCAGCAGCCCTGGACACCGGAACACCGGGGAGCTGTTTTTT. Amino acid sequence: CASSPGHRNTGELFF.

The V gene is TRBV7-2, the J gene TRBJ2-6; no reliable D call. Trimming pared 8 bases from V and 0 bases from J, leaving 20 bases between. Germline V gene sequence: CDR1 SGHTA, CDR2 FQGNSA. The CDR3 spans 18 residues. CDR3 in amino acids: CASASGVSPLSGANVLTF. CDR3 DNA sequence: TGTGCCAGCGCAAGTGGTGTCAGCCCCCTCTCTGGGGCCAACGTCCTGACTTTC.

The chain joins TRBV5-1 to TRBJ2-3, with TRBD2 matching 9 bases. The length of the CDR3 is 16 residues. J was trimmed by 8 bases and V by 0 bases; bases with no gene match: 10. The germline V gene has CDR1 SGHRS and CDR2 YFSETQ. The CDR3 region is CASSLEASGTGSTQYF. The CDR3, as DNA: TGCGCCAGCAGCTTGGAGGCTAGCGGGACGGGGAGTACGCAGTATTTT. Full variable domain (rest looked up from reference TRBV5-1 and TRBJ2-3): KAGVTQTPRYLIKTRGQQVTLSCSPISGHRSVSWYQQTPGQGLQFLFEYFSETQRNKGNFPGRFSGRQFSNSRSEMNVSTLELGDSALYLCASSLEASGTGSTQYFGPGTRLTVL.

The CDR3 protein is CSVEDHRLAVKETQYF. The CDR3, as DNA: TGCAGCGTTGAAGATCATAGACTAGCCGTTAAAGAGACCCAGTACTTC. The chain has TRBV29-1 and TRBJ2-5; TRBD2 aligns across 7 bases. CDR1 and CDR2 (germline): SQVTM, ANQGSEA. The ends lost 0 bases at V and 3 bases at J; junction bases unmatched: 10. This CDR3 region has 16 residues. The variable domain in full, completed from reference TRBV29-1 and TRBJ2-5, reads SAVISQKPSRDICQRGTSLTIQCQVDSQVTMMFWYRQQPGQSLTLIATANQGSEATYESGFVIDKFPISRPNLTFSTLTVSNMSPEDSSIYLCSVEDHRLAVKETQYFGPGTRLLVL.

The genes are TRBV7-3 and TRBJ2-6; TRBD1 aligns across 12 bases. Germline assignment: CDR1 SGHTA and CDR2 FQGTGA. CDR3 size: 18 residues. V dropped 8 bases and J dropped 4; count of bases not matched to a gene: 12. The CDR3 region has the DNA TGTGCCAGCGTTGGACCGGGACAGGGGGCTCCAGGGGCCAACGTCCTGACTTTC. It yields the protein CASVGPGQGAPGANVLTF.

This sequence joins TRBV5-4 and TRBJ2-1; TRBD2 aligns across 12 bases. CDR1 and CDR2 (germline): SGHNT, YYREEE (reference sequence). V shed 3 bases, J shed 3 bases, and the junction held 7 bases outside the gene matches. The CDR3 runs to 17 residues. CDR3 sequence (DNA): TGTGCCAGCAGCTCGTCGACTAGCGGGAGCTACTACAATGAGCAGTTCTTC. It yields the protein CASSSSTSGSYYNEQFF.

The CDR3 DNA reads as TGTGCCAGCTCACCAACGCTAGCGGGTTCCTACAATGAGCAGTTCTTC. Translated, it gives CASSPTLAGSYNEQFF. V gene TRBV18 combines with J gene TRBJ2-1, with 8 bases fitting TRBD2. Per the germline V gene, CDR1 is KGHSH and CDR2 is LQKENI. This CDR3 spans 16 amino acids. The V and J ends lost 2 bases and 1 base, in that order; junction bases with no gene match: 4.

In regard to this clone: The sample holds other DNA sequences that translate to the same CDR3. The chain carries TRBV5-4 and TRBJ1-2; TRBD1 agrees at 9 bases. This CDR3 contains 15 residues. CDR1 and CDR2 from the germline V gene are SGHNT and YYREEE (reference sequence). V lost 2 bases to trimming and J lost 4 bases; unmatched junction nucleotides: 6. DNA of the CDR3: TGTGCCAGCAGCTTCCCCGGGACAGGGTCCTATGGCTACACCTTC. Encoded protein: CASSFPGTGSYGYTF. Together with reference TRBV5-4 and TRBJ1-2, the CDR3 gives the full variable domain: ETGVTQSPTHLIKTRGQQVTLRCSSQSGHNTVSWYQQALGQGPQFIFQYYREEENGRGNFPPRFSGLQFPNYSSELNVNALELDDSALYLCASSFPGTGSYGYTFGSGTRLTVV.

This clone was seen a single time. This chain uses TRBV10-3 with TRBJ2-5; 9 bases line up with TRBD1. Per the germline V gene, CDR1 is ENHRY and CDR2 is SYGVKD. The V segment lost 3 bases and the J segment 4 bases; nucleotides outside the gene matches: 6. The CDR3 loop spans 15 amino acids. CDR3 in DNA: TGTGCCATCAGTGACGGGACAGGGAGGGGAGAGACCCAGTACTTC. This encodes CAISDGTGRGETQYF.

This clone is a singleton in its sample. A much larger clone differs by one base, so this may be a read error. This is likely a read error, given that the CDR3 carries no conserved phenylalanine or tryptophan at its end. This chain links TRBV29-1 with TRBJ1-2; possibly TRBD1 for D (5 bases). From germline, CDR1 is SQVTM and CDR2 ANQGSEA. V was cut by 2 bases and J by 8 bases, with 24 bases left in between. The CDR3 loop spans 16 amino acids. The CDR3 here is CSVEFPTRADPGGYTS. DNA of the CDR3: TGCAGCGTTGAATTCCCCACCAGGGCGGACCCGGGGGGCTACACCTCC.

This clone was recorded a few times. The CDR3 bases are TGTGCCAGCAGCTTATACAGAAACGGGGCCTACAATGAGCAGTTCTTC. Translating gives CASSLYRNGAYNEQFF. V is TRBV11-2 and J is TRBJ2-1; the D gene is possibly TRBD2 (5 bases). Deletions cut 2 bases from V and 2 bases from J, with 13 bases between. This CDR3 contains 16 residues. Germline-derived CDR1 and CDR2 are SGHAT and FQNNGV.

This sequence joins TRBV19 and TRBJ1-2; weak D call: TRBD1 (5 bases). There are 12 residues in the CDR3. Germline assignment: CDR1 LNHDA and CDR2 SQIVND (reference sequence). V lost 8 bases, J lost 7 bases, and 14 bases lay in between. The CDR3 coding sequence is TGTGCCAGTCGCAGGGAGCTCGGTGGCTACACCTTC. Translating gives CASRRELGGYTF. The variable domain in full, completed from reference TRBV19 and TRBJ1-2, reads DGGITQSPKYLFRKEGQNVTLSCEQNLNHDAMYWYRQDPGQGLRLIYYSQIVNDFQKGDIAEGYSVSREKKESFPLTVTSAQKNPTAFYLCASRRELGGYTFGSGTRLTVV.

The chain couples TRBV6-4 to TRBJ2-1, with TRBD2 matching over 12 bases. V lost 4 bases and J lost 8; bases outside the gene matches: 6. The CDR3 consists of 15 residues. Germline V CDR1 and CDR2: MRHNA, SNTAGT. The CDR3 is CASSARTSGEDEQFF. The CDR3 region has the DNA TGTGCCAGCAGTGCTCGGACTAGCGGGGAGGATGAGCAGTTCTTC.

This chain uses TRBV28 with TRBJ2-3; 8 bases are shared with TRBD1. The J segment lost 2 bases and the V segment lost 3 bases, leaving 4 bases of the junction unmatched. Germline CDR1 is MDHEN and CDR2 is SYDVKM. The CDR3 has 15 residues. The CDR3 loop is CASSFGTGHTDTQYF. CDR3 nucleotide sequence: TGTGCCAGCAGTTTTGGGACAGGCCACACAGATACGCAGTATTTT.

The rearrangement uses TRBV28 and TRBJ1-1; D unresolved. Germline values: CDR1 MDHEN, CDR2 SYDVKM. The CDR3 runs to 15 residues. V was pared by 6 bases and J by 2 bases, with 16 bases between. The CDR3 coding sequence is TGTGCCAGCAGCCGCTATAGCAGGACTAACACTGAAGCTTTCTTT. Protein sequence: CASSRYSRTNTEAFF.

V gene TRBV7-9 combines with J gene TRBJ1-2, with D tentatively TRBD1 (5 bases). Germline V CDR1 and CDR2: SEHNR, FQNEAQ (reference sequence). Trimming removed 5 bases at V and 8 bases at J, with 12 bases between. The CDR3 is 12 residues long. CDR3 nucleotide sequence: TGTGCCAGCAGCCTCCCGGGACGGGGCTACACCTTC. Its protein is CASSLPGRGYTF.

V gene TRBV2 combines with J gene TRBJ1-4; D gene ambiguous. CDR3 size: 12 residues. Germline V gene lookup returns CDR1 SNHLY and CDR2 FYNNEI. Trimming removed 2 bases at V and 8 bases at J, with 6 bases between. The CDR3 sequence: CASSEYLEKLFF. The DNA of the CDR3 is TGTGCCAGCAGTGAATATCTGGAAAAACTGTTTTTT. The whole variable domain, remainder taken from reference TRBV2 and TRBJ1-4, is EPEVTQTPSHQVTQMGQEVILRCVPISNHLYFYWYRQILGQKVEFLVSFYNNEISEKSEIFDDQFSVERPDGSNFTLKIRSTKLEDSAMYFCASSEYLEKLFFGSGTQLSVL.

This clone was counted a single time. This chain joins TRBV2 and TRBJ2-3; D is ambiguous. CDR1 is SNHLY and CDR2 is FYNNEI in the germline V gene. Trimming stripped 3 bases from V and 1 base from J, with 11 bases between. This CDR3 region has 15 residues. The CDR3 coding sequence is TGTGCCAGCAGTGATTTAGTACGGGGCACAGATACGCAGTATTTT. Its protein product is CASSDLVRGTDTQYF.